The 24 T cell receptor beta chains below all came from one sample that was sequenced in a study of T cell clonality in common variable immunodeficiency. TCRdb keeps only in-frame clones here, not all; method: immunoSEQ multiplex PCR. The record shows 40,000 to 65,000 clones for this sample, with no singletons present. The sample was peripheral blood mononuclear cells. The receptors shown here come from a person between 18 and 70 years old in good health.

This clone was observed many times. The read comes to an end 3 residues before the CDR3 does, leaving the germline J gene to fill in the end. This chain joins TRBV5-6 and TRBJ1-2; weak D call: TRBD1 (6 bases). Trimming took off 2 bases at V and 4 bases at J, with 9 bases between the two ends. CDR1 SGHDT and CDR2 YYEEEE come from the germline V gene. CDR3 length equals 13 residues. CDR3 loop: CASSLQGGYGYTF. The CDR3 bases that were read are TGTGCCAGCAGCTTACAAGGGGGCTATGGC.

At least ten counts were recorded for this clone. The read is 3 residues too short to cover the CDR3 end, so that end is filled in from the germline J gene. This chain links TRBV12-3 or TRBV12-4 with TRBJ2-7; the D gene is possibly TRBD1 (6 bases). This CDR3 region has 15 residues. The ends were cut back, 9 bases at V and 0 bases at J, with 18 bases in the middle. This chain's CDR3 is CARMGTTLSSYEQYF. Partial CDR3 DNA: TGTGCCAGGATGGGGACAACATTGAGCTCCTACGAG.

Many counts were recorded for this clone. Read data end 3 residues before the CDR3 end; the end is taken from the germline J gene. The genes are TRBV4-2 and TRBJ2-5; 9 bases line up with TRBD1. This CDR3 has 16 residues. The V gene's germline CDR1 is LGHNA and CDR2 YNFKEQ. The trim removed 3 bases at V and 4 bases at J, leaving 9 bases unmatched. The covered CDR3 bases are TGTGCCAGCAGCCACGCTGCCGGGACAGGGAGAGAGACC. Its translation: CASSHAAGTGRET. The whole CDR3 protein reads CASSHAAGTGRETQYF.

With regard to this clone: The read comes to an end 3 residues before the CDR3 does, leaving the germline J gene to fill in the end. V and J are TRBV19 and TRBJ1-1; tentatively, D is TRBD1 (5 bases). The CDR3 totals 13 residues. Germline lookup yields CDR1 LNHDA and CDR2 SQIVND (reference sequence). Trimming left V 4 bases short and J 5 bases short, with 11 bases between. The covered CDR3 bases are TGTGCCAGTAGTAGTATCGGGGGGACTGAA. It translates to CASSSIGGTE. The full CDR3 reads CASSSIGGTEAFF.

This clone was recorded at least ten times. CDR3 protein: CASSLYRTGGKETQYF. The sequenced part of the CDR3 DNA is TGTGCCAGCAGCTTATACCGGACAGGGGGTAAGGAGACC. V usage is TRBV5-4 and J usage is TRBJ2-5; 10 nucleotides align to TRBD1. The read stops 3 residues short of the end of the CDR3; the missing end is completed from the germline J gene. The ends lost 2 bases at V and 5 bases at J; junction bases unmatched: 9. Germline loops: CDR1 SGHNT, CDR2 YYREEE (reference sequence). The CDR3 totals 16 residues.

A note on this clone: This may be a read error: a much more frequent sequence differs by one nucleotide. The sequenced fragment ends 3 residues before the CDR3 boundary, so the rest is inferred from the germline J gene. V and J are TRBV7-3 and TRBJ2-1, with D perhaps TRBD1 or TRBD2 (6 bases each). Germline V gene sequence: CDR1 SGHTA, CDR2 FQGTGA. This CDR3 region has 13 residues. Partial CDR3 DNA: TGTTCCAGCAGCTACGGAGGGGGCAATGAG. It codes for CSSSYGGGNE. Given in full, the CDR3 is CSSSYGGGNEQFF.

This clone came up a few times. The CDR3 end lies 3 residues beyond the end of the read and is filled in from the germline J gene. This sequence joins TRBV19 and TRBJ1-2; D possibly corresponds to TRBD1 (5 bases). The CDR3 has 14 amino acids. CDR1 is LNHDA and CDR2 is SQIVND in the germline V gene (reference sequence). The CDR3 spells CARGERTRTDTYTF. The sequenced part of the CDR3 DNA is TGTGCCAGAGGGGAGAGGACTAGAACAGATACC.

This clone was recorded at least ten times. The read finishes 3 residues shy of the CDR3 end, and the germline J gene is used to complete it. This chain links TRBV18 with TRBJ2-5, with 8 nucleotides matching TRBD1. CDR3 length equals 16 residues. J gave up 5 bases and V 3 bases, and 11 bases lay outside the gene matches. Germline CDR1 and CDR2: KGHSH and LQKENI. CDR3 sequence: CASSPNSGGRAETQYF. Partial CDR3 DNA: TGTGCCAGCTCACCTAATTCAGGGGGCCGTGCGGAGACC.

Worth noting for this clone: Coverage ceases 3 residues before the CDR3 finishes, and the germline J gene fills in the end. The J gene is TRBJ2-7, the V gene TRBV5-1; D perhaps matches TRBD1 (7 bases). This CDR3 is built from 16 residues. Germline assignment: CDR1 SGHRS and CDR2 YFSETQ. Trimming left V 0 bases short and J 4 bases short, with 17 bases between. The CDR3 sequence is CASSLAESTGRYEQYF. Incomplete CDR3 DNA: TGCGCCAGCAGCTTGGCGGAATCGACAGGGAGGTACGAG.

This clone was counted a few times. The missing CDR3 end, 3 residues past where the read stops, is filled in from the germline J gene. The gene calls are TRBV5-1 and TRBJ2-7; TRBD1 matches at 10 bases. The CDR3 totals 14 residues. J lost 3 bases, V lost 3 bases, and 3 bases had no gene match. Germline CDR1 is SGHRS and CDR2 is YFSETQ. The CDR3 sequence is CASSSGTGDYEQYF. The sequenced part of the CDR3 DNA is TGCGCCAGCAGCTCCGGGACAGGGGACTACGAG.

About this clone itself: The read terminates 3 residues before the CDR3 end, so the remaining end is supplied by the germline J gene. The chain carries TRBV11-1 and TRBJ1-6; a weak D match, TRBD1 (6 bases). The CDR3 runs 14 residues. CDR1 and CDR2 (germline): SGHAT, FQDESV (reference sequence). Trimming cost V 5 bases and J 8 bases, with 13 bases left between them. CDR3 region: CASSRQGLYSPLHF. The sequenced CDR3 bases are TGTGCCAGCAGCCGTCAGGGGCTCTATTCACCC.

The table lists this clone with many counts. The sequenced part of the CDR3 DNA is TGCAGTGGTCAGGGGACAGGGGGCAAATCCTACAATGAG. This codes for CSGQGTGGKSYNE. The full-length CDR3 reads as CSGQGTGGKSYNEQFF. This chain links TRBV20-1 with TRBJ2-1; 12 nucleotides align to TRBD1. Read coverage stops 3 residues before the CDR3 terminus; the germline J gene supplies the remainder. Germline assignment: CDR1 DFQATT and CDR2 SNEGSKA (reference sequence). CDR3 length: 16 residues. V lost 7 bases to trimming and J lost 1 base; unmatched junction nucleotides: 8.

At least ten counts were recorded for this clone. The read ends 3 residues early relative to the CDR3; the germline J gene fills the gap. The J gene is TRBJ1-1, the V gene TRBV5-1, with a weak D call TRBD1 (6 bases). Germline V CDR1 and CDR2: SGHRS, YFSETQ. The V end was cut by 4 bases, the J end by 0 bases, with 10 bases between. This CDR3 has 14 residues. The chain's CDR3 is CASSTGQLNTEAFF. The sequenced part of the CDR3 DNA is TGCGCCAGCAGCACCGGACAGTTGAACACTGAA.

This clone was seen many times. It may be a read error: a sequence one base away is much more abundant. The read halts 3 residues ahead of the CDR3 end, with the missing end drawn from the germline J gene. The same CDR3 arises from other DNA sequences in this sample as well. This chain connects TRBV10-3 to TRBJ1-3, with D possibly being TRBD1 (5 bases). This CDR3 is built from 16 residues. Germline assignment: CDR1 ENHRY and CDR2 SYGVKD. The CDR3: CAIQIDTGSSGNTIYF. CDR3 DNA, as far as it was read: TGTGCCATCCAAATAGATACAGGATCCTCTGGAAACACA.

This clone was observed at least ten times. Coverage ceases 3 residues before the CDR3 finishes, and the germline J gene fills in the end. The chain recombines TRBV5-1 with TRBJ2-7; D unclear. In germline, CDR1 is SGHRS, CDR2 YFSETQ. V dropped 0 bases and J dropped 0 bases, with 7 bases sitting between them. The CDR3 runs to 14 residues. The DNA read from the CDR3 is TGCGCCAGCAGCTTGGCCCCCCACTCCTACGAG. Its protein is CASSLAPHSYE. In full, the CDR3 is CASSLAPHSYEQYF. Complete variable domain (other parts from reference TRBV5-1 and TRBJ2-7): KAGVTQTPRYLIKTRGQQVTLSCSPISGHRSVSWYQQTPGQGLQFLFEYFSETQRNKGNFPGRFSGRQFSNSRSEMNVSTLELGDSALYLCASSLAPHSYEQYFGPGTRLTVT.

This clone was found many times. The read terminates 3 residues ahead of where the CDR3 ends, so the germline J gene completes it. The chain is built from TRBV6-4 and TRBJ2-2; tentatively, D is TRBD2 (5 bases). CDR3 length: 14 amino acids. Germline V lookup: CDR1 MRHNA, CDR2 SNTAGT. V dropped 3 bases and J dropped 4 bases, with 9 bases sitting between them. CDR3 DNA, as far as it was read: TGTGCCAGCAGTGATCGCGCGGGCACCGGGGAG. This sequence encodes CASSDRAGTGE. The whole CDR3 sequence reads CASSDRAGTGELFF.

Comments on this clone: Sequencing ends 3 residues short of the CDR3 end; the germline J gene provides the rest. V gene TRBV30 combines with J gene TRBJ2-2; D might be TRBD2 (6 bases). Germline CDR1 reads GTSNPN; CDR2 reads SVGIG (reference sequence). The CDR3 runs to 16 residues. The CDR3 bases that were read are TGTGCCTGGAGTCCCCCGGGAGCCTCTGGGGCCAACGTG. It encodes CAWSPPGASGANV. The entire CDR3 is CAWSPPGASGANVLFF.

This clone was counted ten times or more. Read data end 3 residues before the CDR3 end; the end is taken from the germline J gene. This sequence joins TRBV20-1 and TRBJ2-1, with D maybe TRBD2 (6 bases). The germline V gene encodes CDR1 DFQATT and CDR2 SNEGSKA (reference sequence). The CDR3 has 15 amino acids. V dropped 6 bases and J dropped 9 bases, with 24 bases sitting between them. This CDR3 reads CSAPAGGIPFGEQFF. Incomplete CDR3 DNA: TGCAGTGCCCCGGCGGGCGGGATCCCTTTTGGTGAG.

This clone has ten or more counts. Read sequence stops 3 residues before the CDR3 end, and the germline J gene provides the missing end. This chain joins TRBV19 and TRBJ2-7, with D possibly being TRBD1 (7 bases). This CDR3 has 14 amino acids. Germline lookup yields CDR1 LNHDA and CDR2 SQIVND (reference sequence). V lost 7 bases and J lost 2, with 15 bases in between. CDR3 loop: CASNQGGGPYEQYF. The sequenced CDR3 bases are TGTGCCAGTAACCAGGGGGGAGGCCCCTACGAG.

Worth noting for this clone: The missing CDR3 end, 3 residues past where the read stops, is filled in from the germline J gene. The chain combines TRBV7-8 with TRBJ2-2; no clear D. The ends were cut back, 1 base at V and 5 bases at J, with 5 bases in the middle. The CDR3 extends over 13 amino acids. The germline V gene encodes CDR1 SGHVS and CDR2 FQNEAQ. The CDR3 reads CASSLVDTGELFF. CDR3 DNA (partial): TGTGCCAGCAGCTTAGTAGATACCGGGGAG.

This clone came up many times. Read sequence stops 3 residues before the CDR3 end, and the germline J gene provides the missing end. The chain couples TRBV29-1 to TRBJ1-2, with unresolved D. Trimming shortened V by 8 bases and J by 7 bases, and 20 bases separated the two germline ends. Per germline, CDR1 SQVTM and CDR2 ANQGSEA. The CDR3 loop spans 13 amino acids. The CDR3 sequence is CSTPHPHFPGYTF. CDR3 bases read: TGCAGCACTCCCCACCCCCACTTTCCTGGC.

This clone was detected many times. The read finishes 3 residues shy of the CDR3 end, and the germline J gene is used to complete it. The J gene is TRBJ2-1, the V gene TRBV7-6; 8 bases line up with TRBD2. With V trimmed by 6 bases and J by 3 bases, 7 bases remained unmatched. CDR1 and CDR2 (germline): SGHVS, FNYEAQ. The CDR3 loop spans 15 amino acids. The CDR3 DNA, read in part, is TGTGCCAGCAGTTCTAAGACTAGCGTCTACAATGAG. Protein sequence: CASSSKTSVYNE. The whole CDR3 protein is CASSSKTSVYNEQFF.

Of note for this clone: The read stops 3 residues short of the end of the CDR3; the missing end is completed from the germline J gene. The gene calls are TRBV10-2 and TRBJ2-7, with D uncertain. Germline V CDR1 and CDR2: WSHSY, SAAADI. V lost 1 base and J 1 base, leaving 8 bases between the germline ends. CDR3 length equals 14 residues. The CDR3 sequence is CASSEWQASYEQYF. Partial CDR3 DNA: TGCGCCAGCAGTGAGTGGCAGGCTTCCTACGAG.

In this sample, this clone turned up many times. With the read ending 3 residues before the CDR3 end, the germline J gene is used to fill in that end. J is TRBJ2-7 and V is TRBV20-1; 9 nucleotides agree with TRBD1. CDR1 and CDR2 from the germline V gene are DFQATT and SNEGSKA (reference sequence). V was pared by 6 bases and J by 5 bases, with 11 bases of the junction left unmatched. The CDR3 loop spans 14 amino acids. The CDR3 sequence is CSAIQYRGPNEQYF. The part of the CDR3 DNA that was read is TGCAGTGCAATCCAGTACAGGGGGCCAAACGAG.